Shown below are 15 T cell receptor beta chains from a single sample sequenced in a study of blood T cell repertoires in COVID-19. The method was immunoSEQ multiplex PCR; TCRdb's version includes in-frame clones alone and lacks a portion of them. Here the sample spans some 300,000 clones, roughly 90% being singletons. The sample consisted of PBMCs or T cells enriched from blood (not recorded which). The source is a woman aged 25 to 39 who had recovered from COVID-19.

This chain joins TRBV27 and TRBJ1-2, with no clear D. V was trimmed by 5 bases and J by 3 bases, leaving 16 bases between them. There are 15 residues in the CDR3. CDR1 is MNHEY and CDR2 is SMNVEV in the germline V gene (reference sequence). DNA for the CDR3: TGTGCCAGCAGTCTCTTGCTGACTGTTGACTATGGCTACACCTTC. Amino acids: CASSLLLTVDYGYTF.

The gene calls are TRBV9 and TRBJ1-5; 9 bases map to TRBD1. The CDR3 has 14 amino acids. Germline trimming cut 3 bases from V and 6 bases from J; bases unmatched to any gene: 4. Germline CDR1 SGDLS, CDR2 YYNGEE. CDR3 bases: TGTGCCAGCAGCGAAACAGGGGGCGGTCAGCCCCAGCATTTT. Translation: CASSETGGGQPQHF.

V is TRBV9 and J is TRBJ2-5; TRBD2 matches at 12 bases. V dropped 1 base and J dropped 4; count of bases not matched to a gene: 5. The CDR3 loop spans 16 amino acids. Germline V gene data show CDR1 as SGDLS and CDR2 as YYNGEE. The CDR3 nucleotides are TGTGCCAGCAGCGTACTACTAGCGGGGGGTACAGAGACCCAGTACTTC. As protein: CASSVLLAGGTETQYF.

The chain uses TRBV7-8 and TRBJ2-3; the D gene is possibly TRBD2 (5 bases). Trimming stripped 3 bases from V and 0 bases from J, with 16 bases between. Per the germline V gene, CDR1 is SGHVS and CDR2 is FQNEAQ. CDR3 length equals 17 residues. CDR3 region: CASSLVRTPTSTDTQYF. The CDR3 DNA sequence: TGTGCCAGCAGCTTGGTGCGGACTCCTACTAGCACAGATACGCAGTATTTT. The full variable domain, with the rest looked up from reference TRBV7-8 and TRBJ2-3, is GAGVSQSPRYKVAKRGQDVALRCDPISGHVSLFWYQQALGQGPEFLTYFQNEAQLDKSGLPSDRFFAERPEGSVSTLKIQRTQQEDSAVYLCASSLVRTPTSTDTQYFGPGTRLTVL.

The V call is TRBV3-1 (or the pseudogene TRBV3-2), the J call TRBJ1-1, with TRBD1 as a possible D gene (6 bases). Germline V gene sequence: CDR1 LGHDT, CDR2 YNNKEL (reference sequence). The CDR3 sequence is 15 residues long. The ends were cut back, 1 base at V and 3 bases at J, with 12 bases in the middle. CDR3 loop: CASSQALGHYTEAFF. Here the CDR3 DNA reads TGTGCCAGCAGCCAAGCCTTGGGACACTACACTGAAGCTTTCTTT.

The chain has TRBV7-2 and TRBJ2-3; 11 bases line up with TRBD2. The trim removed 6 bases at V and 2 bases at J, leaving 4 bases unmatched. This CDR3 is built from 15 residues. Germline loops: CDR1 SGHTA, CDR2 FQGNSA. This CDR3 reads CASRRLAGTTDTQYF. In DNA, the CDR3 is TGTGCCAGCAGGAGACTAGCGGGGACCACAGATACGCAGTATTTT.

V and J are TRBV20-1 and TRBJ2-7, with no clear D. Trimming shortened V by 5 bases and J by 1 base, and 6 bases separated the two germline ends. The CDR3 totals 11 residues. The V gene's germline CDR1 is DFQATT and CDR2 SNEGSKA (reference sequence). In DNA form, the CDR3 reads TGCAGTGCTGGCCTTTCCTACGAGCAGTACTTC. Protein product: CSAGLSYEQYF.

This clone was observed a handful of times. The chain couples TRBV2 to TRBJ1-5, with a possible D match to TRBD1 (6 bases). CDR3 length equals 15 residues. Germline CDR1 reads SNHLY; CDR2 reads FYNNEI. Trimming left V 3 bases short and J 2 bases short, with 11 bases between. The CDR3 DNA follows: TGTGCCAGCAGTGAGTCGGGGGGCGGCAATCAGCCCCAGCATTTT. This translates into CASSESGGGNQPQHF. Looking up the rest from reference TRBV2 and TRBJ1-5 gives the full variable domain: EPEVTQTPSHQVTQMGQEVILRCVPISNHLYFYWYRQILGQKVEFLVSFYNNEISEKSEIFDDQFSVERPDGSNFTLKIRSTKLEDSAMYFCASSESGGGNQPQHFGDGTRLSIL.

The chain recombines TRBV27 with TRBJ2-7; TRBD1 might be the D (6 bases). The V end was cut by 4 bases, the J end by 5 bases, with 12 bases between. Germline V gives CDR1 MNHEY, CDR2 SMNVEV (reference sequence). The CDR3 totals 13 residues. CDR3 coding DNA: TGTGCCAGCAGTTCAGTACAGGGTAACGAGCAGTACTTC. This encodes CASSSVQGNEQYF.

This CDR3 is CASSAGGTGAYEQYF. CDR3 coding DNA: TGTGCCAGCAGTGCTGGCGGGACAGGGGCCTACGAGCAGTACTTC. This chain joins TRBV5-4 and TRBJ2-7; 10 bases are shared with TRBD1. After removal of 5 bases from V and 2 bases from J, the junction contained 7 bases not matched to a gene. The CDR3 is 15 residues long. Germline V CDR1 and CDR2: SGHNT, YYREEE (reference sequence). Full variable domain (missing parts from reference TRBV5-4 and TRBJ2-7): ETGVTQSPTHLIKTRGQQVTLRCSSQSGHNTVSWYQQALGQGPQFIFQYYREEENGRGNFPPRFSGLQFPNYSSELNVNALELDDSALYLCASSAGGTGAYEQYFGPGTRLTVT.

The chain links TRBV2 to TRBJ1-1; D gene ambiguous. Deletions cut 4 bases from V and 1 base from J, with 10 bases between. The CDR3 contains 14 residues. Germline CDR1 reads SNHLY; CDR2 reads FYNNEI. This CDR3 is CASSAYSSNTEAFF. CDR3 nucleotides: TGTGCCAGCAGTGCTTACAGTTCGAACACTGAAGCTTTCTTT. Supplemented by reference TRBV2 and TRBJ1-1, the full variable domain reads EPEVTQTPSHQVTQMGQEVILRCVPISNHLYFYWYRQILGQKVEFLVSFYNNEISEKSEIFDDQFSVERPDGSNFTLKIRSTKLEDSAMYFCASSAYSSNTEAFFGQGTRLTVV.

The rearrangement uses TRBV5-6 and TRBJ2-7; 12 nucleotides agree with TRBD2. With 1 base clipped from V and 9 bases from J, the junction kept 5 bases outside the gene matches. CDR1 and CDR2 (germline): SGHDT, YYEEEE. The CDR3 is made up of 14 amino acids. The CDR3 loop is CASSLLAGGIVQYF. CDR3 DNA sequence: TGTGCCAGCAGCTTGCTAGCGGGAGGGATTGTGCAGTACTTC.

The V call is TRBV5-1, the J call TRBJ2-3; 8 nucleotides match TRBD2. Germline values: CDR1 SGHRS, CDR2 YFSETQ. The CDR3 has 18 residues. With 0 bases clipped from V and 6 bases from J, the junction kept 15 bases outside the gene matches. This chain's CDR3 is CASSLVGDSGTPGDTQYF. In DNA, the CDR3 is TGCGCCAGCAGCTTGGTAGGGGATAGCGGGACCCCTGGGGATACGCAGTATTTT. Drawing the rest from reference TRBV5-1 and TRBJ2-3, the complete variable domain is KAGVTQTPRYLIKTRGQQVTLSCSPISGHRSVSWYQQTPGQGLQFLFEYFSETQRNKGNFPGRFSGRQFSNSRSEMNVSTLELGDSALYLCASSLVGDSGTPGDTQYFGPGTRLTVL.

This chain connects TRBV21-1 to TRBJ1-5; the listed D gene, TRBD1, was not tested against the DNA. TRBV21-1 is recorded as a pseudogene. The CDR3 is made up of 14 amino acids. The CDR3 sequence is CASSKRDNNQPQHF. The CDR3 nucleotides are TGTGCCAGCAGCAAAAGGGACAACAATCAGCCCCAGCATTTT.

This chain connects TRBV7-6 to TRBJ2-3, with a possible D match to TRBD2 (5 bases). Between the trimmed V and J ends, which lost 0 bases and 10 bases, there was a span of 20 bases. Germline CDR1 SGHVS, CDR2 FNYEAQ. CDR3 length: 16 residues. CDR3 amino acids: CASSLARAGTDRPQYF. As DNA, the CDR3 is TGTGCCAGCAGCTTAGCGCGGGCGGGTACGGACCGCCCGCAGTATTTT.